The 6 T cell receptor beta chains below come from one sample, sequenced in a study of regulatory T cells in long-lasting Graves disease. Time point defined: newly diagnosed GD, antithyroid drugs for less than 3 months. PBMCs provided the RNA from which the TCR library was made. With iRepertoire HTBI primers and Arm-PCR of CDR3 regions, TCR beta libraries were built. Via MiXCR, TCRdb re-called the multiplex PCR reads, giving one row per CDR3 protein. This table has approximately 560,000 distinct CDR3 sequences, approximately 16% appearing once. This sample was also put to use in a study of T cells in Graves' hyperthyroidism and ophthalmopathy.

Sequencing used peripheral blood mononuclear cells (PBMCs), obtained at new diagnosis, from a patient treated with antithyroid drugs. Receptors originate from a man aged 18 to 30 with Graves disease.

The CDR3 DNA sequence: TGTGCCAGCAGTTACTCGATCTCTGGGGAGCTGTTTTTT. Protein: CASSYSISGELFF. This chain connects TRBV6-6 to TRBJ2-2, with no clear D. CDR1 is MNHNY, CDR2 SVGAGI, per germline (reference sequence). The CDR3 length is 13 residues. Trimming shortened V by 0 bases and J by 8 bases, and 7 bases separated the two germline ends.

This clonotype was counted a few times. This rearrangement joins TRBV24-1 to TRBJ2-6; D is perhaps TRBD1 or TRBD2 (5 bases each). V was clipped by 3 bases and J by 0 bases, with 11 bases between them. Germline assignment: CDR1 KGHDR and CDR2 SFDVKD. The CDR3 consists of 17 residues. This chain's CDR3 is CATSDGMGTSGANVLTF. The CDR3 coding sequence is TGTGCCACCAGTGATGGTATGGGGACCTCTGGGGCCAACGTCCTGACTTTC.

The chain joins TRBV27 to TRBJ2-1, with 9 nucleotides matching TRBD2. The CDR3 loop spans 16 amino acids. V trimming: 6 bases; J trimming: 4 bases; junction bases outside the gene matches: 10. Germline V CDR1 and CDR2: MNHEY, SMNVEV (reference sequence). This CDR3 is CASSKFQREAYNEQFF. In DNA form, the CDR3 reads TGTGCCAGCAGCAAGTTCCAGCGGGAGGCATACAATGAGCAGTTCTTC.

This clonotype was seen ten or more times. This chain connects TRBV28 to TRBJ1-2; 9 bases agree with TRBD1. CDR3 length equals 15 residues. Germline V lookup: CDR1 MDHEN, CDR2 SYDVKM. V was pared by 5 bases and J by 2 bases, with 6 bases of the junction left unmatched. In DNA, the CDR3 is TGTGCCAGCAGTACCCCCGGGACAGGGAACTATGGCTACACCTTC. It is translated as CASSTPGTGNYGYTF.

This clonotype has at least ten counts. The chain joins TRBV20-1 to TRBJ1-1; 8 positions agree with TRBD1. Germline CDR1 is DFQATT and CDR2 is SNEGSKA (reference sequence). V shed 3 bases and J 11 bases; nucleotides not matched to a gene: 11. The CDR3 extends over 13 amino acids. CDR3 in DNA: TGCAGTGCTAGGCTGACAGGGGCGATTGGGGCTTTCTTT. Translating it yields CSARLTGAIGAFF.

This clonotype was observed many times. CDR3 DNA sequence: TGTGCCACCGGGGCCCGGAGGGACACCGGGGAGCTGTTTTTT. Residues: CATGARRDTGELFF. The chain combines TRBV24-1 with TRBJ2-2; tentatively, D is TRBD2 (6 bases). From germline, CDR1 is KGHDR and CDR2 SFDVKD. The CDR3 totals 14 residues. Between the trimmed V and J ends, which lost 9 bases and 3 bases, there was a span of 13 bases.